The next 32 T cell receptor beta chains were all read from a single sample in a study of response to subunit inactivated influenza vaccine. MiXCR, applied by TCRdb to the RT-PCR reads, yields one record per CDR3 protein. The top ten hold 10% to 15% of the sample, which has about 520,000 distinct CDR3 sequences, approximately 7.8% seen once. The source was PBMCs from blood, collected about 23 months after vaccination. The receptor set was obtained from a man between 50 and 69 years old who received an inactivated influenza vaccine.

The chain uses TRBV5-1 and TRBJ2-7, with 10 positions matching TRBD1. The germline V gene has CDR1 SGHRS and CDR2 YFSETQ. V was pared by 4 bases and J by 5 bases, with 3 bases of the junction left unmatched. The CDR3 consists of 13 residues. The CDR3 region is CASSGTGANEQYF. In DNA, the CDR3 is TGCGCCAGCAGCGGGACAGGGGCTAACGAGCAGTACTTC.

The chain recombines TRBV27 with TRBJ2-5, with D tentatively TRBD1 or TRBD2 (5 bases each). This CDR3 has 12 amino acids. With 6 bases removed from V and 5 bases from J, the gap between germline ends came to 10 bases. CDR1 is MNHEY and CDR2 is SMNVEV in the germline V gene (reference sequence). The CDR3 nucleotides are TGTGCCAGCAGGGGCTGGGGGGAGACCCAGTACTTC. Amino acids: CASRGWGETQYF.

The genes are TRBV10-3 and TRBJ2-1; TRBD2 might be the D (6 bases). Germline V gene data show CDR1 as ENHRY and CDR2 as SYGVKD. V lost 2 bases and J 9 bases, leaving 8 bases between the germline ends. The CDR3 length is 12 residues. The CDR3: CAISEASVEQFF. CDR3 sequence (DNA): TGTGCCATCAGTGAGGCTAGCGTTGAGCAGTTCTTC.

This clonotype has a count of ten or more. The chain links TRBV12-3 or TRBV12-4 to TRBJ2-1; TRBD2 matches 9 bases. V lost 7 bases and J lost 0; bases outside the gene matches: 10. This CDR3 is 17 amino acids long. Here the CDR3 reads CASTGLSGRRSYNEQFF. CDR3 bases: TGTGCCAGCACCGGATTAAGCGGGAGGCGCTCCTACAATGAGCAGTTCTTC.

This clonotype was found a few times. The chain links TRBV4-1 to TRBJ1-5; D might be TRBD1 (6 bases). With 1 base removed from V and 6 bases from J, the gap between germline ends came to 13 bases. Germline V gene sequence: CDR1 MGHRA, CDR2 YSYEKL. The CDR3 has 15 amino acids. In DNA form, the CDR3 reads TGCGCCAGCAGCCAAGTCGGAGGGGGGGGTCAGCCCCAGCATTTT. Translating gives CASSQVGGGGQPQHF.

This chain uses TRBV7-6 with TRBJ2-7, with D possibly being TRBD1 (5 bases). CDR1 is SGHVS and CDR2 is FNYEAQ in the germline V gene. The CDR3 runs 14 residues. V lost 3 bases and J 5 bases, leaving 14 bases between the germline ends. CDR3 sequence (DNA): TGTGCCAGCAGCTTGTTTTATTTAGGGGACGAGCAGTACTTC. Its translation: CASSLFYLGDEQYF.

This clonotype was picked up many times. The V call is TRBV20-1, the J call TRBJ2-3; 9 nucleotides match TRBD1. Germline V gene data show CDR1 as DFQATT and CDR2 as SNEGSKA (reference sequence). The CDR3 is made up of 15 amino acids. With 3 bases clipped from V and 0 bases from J, the junction kept 4 bases outside the gene matches. Written as DNA, the CDR3 is TGCAGTGCTAGTAGTGGACAGGGGAGCACAGATACGCAGTATTTT. Translating it yields CSASSGQGSTDTQYF.

This clonotype was detected a few times. The chain joins TRBV29-1 to TRBJ2-1, with 9 bases lining up with TRBD2. V was clipped by 7 bases and J by 15 bases; unmatched bases: 13. This CDR3 is 12 amino acids long. Germline loops: CDR1 SQVTM, CDR2 ANQGSEA. CDR3 sequence (DNA): TGCAGCGCCCAGACTGGCGGGGGGGACCTGTTCTTC. Protein sequence: CSAQTGGGDLFF.

V gene TRBV29-1 combines with J gene TRBJ2-3; D not certain. This CDR3 is built from 12 residues. Germline loops: CDR1 SQVTM, CDR2 ANQGSEA. The CDR3: CTRPWLTDTQYF. The CDR3 nucleotides are TGCACCCGACCCTGGCTCACAGATACGCAGTATTTT.

The J gene is TRBJ2-2, the V gene TRBV5-1; D is perhaps TRBD2 (6 bases). Trimming took off 3 bases at V and 1 base at J, with 7 bases between the two ends. The germline gives CDR1 SGHRS, CDR2 YFSETQ. This CDR3 is built from 14 residues. The CDR3 coding sequence is TGCGCCAGCAGCTCGCGGGGGAACACCGGGGAGCTGTTTTTT. Its translation: CASSSRGNTGELFF.

Only a few counts were recorded for this clonotype. The rearrangement joins TRBV7-2 to TRBJ2-5; 8 nucleotides match TRBD1. The trim removed 5 bases at V and 5 bases at J, leaving 7 bases unmatched. The CDR3 sequence is 14 residues long. Looked up from germline, CDR1 is SGHTA and CDR2 is FQGNSA. The CDR3 DNA reads TGTGCCAGCAGCGGACAGGGAATTCGGGAGACCCAGTACTTC. As protein: CASSGQGIRETQYF.

Only a few counts were recorded for this clonotype. The rearrangement joins TRBV20-1 to TRBJ1-2; D gene unclear. Germline CDR1 DFQATT, CDR2 SNEGSKA (reference sequence). There are 12 residues in the CDR3. Trimming stripped 6 bases from V and 10 bases from J, with 18 bases between. DNA for the CDR3: TGCAGTGCGAGGAACAACCCCCTCTTCTACACCTTC. It is translated as CSARNNPLFYTF.

The chain recombines TRBV10-3 with TRBJ1-5; D may be TRBD1 (6 bases). Looked up from germline, CDR1 is ENHRY and CDR2 is SYGVKD. This CDR3 region has 13 residues. Trimming left V 11 bases short and J 7 bases short, with 18 bases between. Written as DNA, the CDR3 is TGTGCCTCGCGGGGGGGGGCTGAGCAGCCCCAGCATTTT. This translates into CASRGGAEQPQHF.

The CDR3 coding sequence is TGTGCCAGTAGTAATTGGCAGGGAGCGGCGGAAGCTTTCTTT. As protein: CASSNWQGAAEAFF. The chain recombines TRBV19 with TRBJ1-1; a weak D match, TRBD1 (5 bases). Trimming removed 4 bases at V and 8 bases at J, with 17 bases between. CDR3 size: 14 residues. Germline CDR1 and CDR2: LNHDA and SQIVND (reference sequence).

This chain links TRBV7-8 with TRBJ1-5, with a tentative D call TRBD1 (5 bases). CDR3 size: 15 residues. V was cut by 5 bases and J by 3 bases, with 14 bases left in between. CDR1 is SGHVS and CDR2 is FQNEAQ in the germline V gene. The CDR3 loop is CASSRGRSYNQPQHF. CDR3 bases: TGTGCCAGCAGCAGGGGACGGAGTTACAATCAGCCCCAGCATTTT.

This chain uses TRBV3-1 with TRBJ2-7; D perhaps matches TRBD2 (6 bases). The CDR3 extends over 14 amino acids. Per the germline V gene, CDR1 is LGHDT and CDR2 is YNNKEL (reference sequence). V dropped 4 bases and J dropped 3 bases, with 13 bases sitting between them. The DNA of the CDR3 is TGTGCCAGCAGCCGATCTTCGACTAGCTACGAGCAGTACTTC. As protein: CASSRSSTSYEQYF.

This clonotype was counted between two and nine times. CDR3 DNA sequence: TGTGCCAGCAGCCTGTACGCCCGCACAGATACGCAGTATTTT. It codes for CASSLYARTDTQYF. This rearrangement joins TRBV5-6 to TRBJ2-3; D is uncertain. Germline assignment: CDR1 SGHDT and CDR2 YYEEEE. The CDR3 has 14 amino acids. The V gene lost 4 bases and the J gene lost 1 base, with 10 bases spanning the gap.

This clonotype was picked up many times. The chain uses TRBV2 and TRBJ2-1; maybe TRBD1 (6 bases). There are 17 residues in the CDR3. The V end lost 7 bases, the J end lost 4 bases, and 23 bases lay between the germline ends. Per germline, CDR1 SNHLY and CDR2 FYNNEI. Here the CDR3 reads CASTFVPGRGPYNEQFF. The CDR3 coding sequence is TGTGCCAGCACATTCGTCCCGGGCAGGGGCCCTTACAATGAGCAGTTCTTC.

The table lists this clonotype with many counts. The chain is built from TRBV5-1 and TRBJ2-3; possible D gene TRBD1, 5 bases. CDR3 length: 14 amino acids. Germline V CDR1 and CDR2: SGHRS, YFSETQ. Trimming cost V 9 bases and J 0 bases, with 14 bases left between them. Written as DNA, the CDR3 is TGCGCCACAGCACGACAGACTAGCACAGATACGCAGTATTTT. Residues: CATARQTSTDTQYF.

There are a few counts of this clonotype. The V call is TRBV24-1, the J call TRBJ2-2; D is perhaps TRBD1 (6 bases). Per germline, CDR1 KGHDR and CDR2 SFDVKD. V dropped 2 bases and J dropped 3 bases, with 9 bases sitting between them. This CDR3 has 15 amino acids. CDR3 region: CATSDSQGYTGELFF. As DNA, the CDR3 is TGTGCCACCAGTGATTCCCAGGGGTACACCGGGGAGCTGTTTTTT.

V is TRBV27 and J is TRBJ2-7; D is undetermined. Trimming removed 2 bases at V and 3 bases at J, with 20 bases between. CDR1 and CDR2 from the germline V gene are MNHEY and SMNVEV (reference sequence). This CDR3 has 17 residues. The CDR3 reads CASSLNPGREFHYEQYF. The CDR3 coding sequence is TGTGCCAGCAGTTTAAATCCCGGACGAGAATTTCACTACGAGCAGTACTTC.

The chain is built from TRBV4-2 and TRBJ2-2; either TRBD1 or TRBD2 may fit D (5 bases each). The CDR3 consists of 18 residues. V was pared by 4 bases and J by 4 bases, with 22 bases between. Germline V gives CDR1 LGHNA, CDR2 YNFKEQ. CDR3 protein: CASSPPLYGARSTGELFF. CDR3 nucleotides: TGTGCCAGCAGCCCCCCCCTTTACGGGGCTCGTTCCACCGGGGAGCTGTTTTTT.

This clonotype came up many times. The chain couples TRBV12-3 or TRBV12-4 to TRBJ1-1; TRBD1 matches 8 bases. This CDR3 spans 13 amino acids. With V trimmed by 6 bases and J by 4 bases, 4 bases remained unmatched. This CDR3 is CASSFGQGTEAFF. In DNA form, the CDR3 reads TGTGCCAGCAGCTTTGGACAGGGCACTGAAGCTTTCTTT.

This clonotype has more than one count but fewer than ten. The chain links TRBV24-1 to TRBJ2-3; 7 positions agree with TRBD2. The CDR3 covers 15 residues. Germline trimming cut 4 bases from V and 1 base from J; bases unmatched to any gene: 4. The germline gives CDR1 KGHDR, CDR2 SFDVKD. CDR3 DNA sequence: TGTGCCACCAGTGAAGGCGGGGGACGCACAGATACGCAGTATTTT. Amino acid sequence: CATSEGGGRTDTQYF.

Only a few counts were recorded for this clonotype. The chain has TRBV12-3 or TRBV12-4 and TRBJ1-1; D remains ambiguous. The CDR3 runs to 13 residues. Trimming removed 7 bases from V and 3 bases from J, with 12 bases in between. This CDR3 reads CASTTRQYTEAFF. Written as DNA, the CDR3 is TGTGCCAGCACCACTCGCCAGTACACTGAAGCTTTCTTT.

J is TRBJ2-7 and V is TRBV27; 12 bases agree with TRBD1. V lost 2 bases and J lost 6; bases outside the gene matches: 11. Germline CDR1 MNHEY, CDR2 SMNVEV (reference sequence). This CDR3 comprises 17 residues. CDR3 in amino acids: CASSLTVPGQGASEQYF. DNA for the CDR3: TGTGCCAGCAGTTTAACCGTTCCGGGACAGGGGGCCTCCGAGCAGTACTTC.

This clonotype has ten or more counts. J is TRBJ2-1 and V is TRBV5-1; 9 bases fit TRBD2. Germline CDR1 SGHRS, CDR2 YFSETQ. The trim removed 1 base at V and 7 bases at J, leaving 9 bases unmatched. The CDR3 consists of 16 residues. DNA for the CDR3: TGCGCCAGCAGCTTGCTTAGCGGGGGCCCCGGGAATGAGCAGTTCTTC. Its protein product is CASSLLSGGPGNEQFF.

The sample holds many counts of this clonotype. CDR3 sequence: CASSRLGYEQYF. DNA of the CDR3: TGTGCCAGCAGTCGACTTGGCTACGAGCAGTACTTC. The genes are TRBV12-3 or TRBV12-4 and TRBJ2-7; no firm D call. V was clipped by 5 bases and J by 3 bases, with 8 bases between them. This CDR3 comprises 12 residues.

This clonotype appeared many times. The chain recombines TRBV20-1 with TRBJ2-6, with D possibly being TRBD1 (6 bases). CDR1 is DFQATT, CDR2 SNEGSKA, per germline (reference sequence). V shed 7 bases and J shed 4 bases, with 11 bases lying between them. The CDR3 covers 13 residues. CDR3 nucleotide sequence: TGCAGTGGGCAAGACAGGGGGGCCAACGTCCTGACTTTC. Encoded protein: CSGQDRGANVLTF.

This clonotype was counted ten times or more. J is TRBJ2-1 and V is TRBV11-2; TRBD2 aligns across 8 bases. This CDR3 region has 21 residues. Trimming cost V 1 base and J 7 bases; bases outside gene matches: 24. In germline, CDR1 is SGHAT, CDR2 FQNNGV. The CDR3 region is CASSLVSVNLLSGRERNEQFF. CDR3 in DNA: TGTGCCAGCAGCTTAGTGTCTGTTAATTTACTAAGCGGGAGAGAAAGGAATGAGCAGTTCTTC.

This clonotype was detected ten times or more. The chain joins TRBV2 to TRBJ1-6, with 8 bases fitting TRBD1. V trimming: 8 bases; J trimming: 6 bases; junction bases outside the gene matches: 9. CDR3 length equals 15 residues. Germline CDR1 is SNHLY and CDR2 is FYNNEI. In DNA form, the CDR3 reads TGTGCCAGCGGAAGAGCAGGGGGCTTTAATTCACCCCTCCACTTT. This sequence encodes CASGRAGGFNSPLHF.

This clonotype was seen a handful of times. The chain links TRBV5-1 to TRBJ2-3; possibly TRBD2 for D (5 bases). The CDR3 is 17 amino acids. V lost 0 bases and J lost 3, with 17 bases in between. The germline CDR1 and CDR2 sequences are SGHRS and YFSETQ. CDR3 in DNA: TGCGCCAGCAGCTTGGCCTTGGCGGGCACCTCTACAGATACGCAGTATTTT. Translation: CASSLALAGTSTDTQYF.